This T cell receptor (beta chain) originates from a study of T cell repertoires in cytomegalovirus infection. Study background: Shared public TCR beta signatures pointed to both CMV infection and a matching HLA type.

This clonotype has a single count. Its antigen remains unknown. One end of the junction fails to match germline, which may point to a read error. TCRdb reanalysed the reads using MiXCR and keeps one entry per CDR3 protein. The sample contains some 300,000 distinct CDR3 sequences, around 15% of which appear only once. The study, taken as a whole, reports: CMV-specific TCR beta clonotypes restricted by HLA-C were the ones dominating the ex vivo response.

CDR1 and CDR2 from the germline V gene are DFQATT and SNEGSKA (reference sequence). CDR3 length: 13 residues. Sequencing input: PBMCs. The receptor's source is a human donor in good health (CMV status not recorded). Some clones in this sample may be carry-over from other donors' samples. The rearrangement uses TRBV20-1 and TRBJ2-1, with D unclear. The CDR3 here is CSARGSLRNVQFF. CDR3 coding DNA: TGCAGTGCTAGGGGTAGCCTTCGCAATGTGCAGTTCTTC.